This T cell receptor beta chain emerged from a study of blood T cell repertoires in COVID-19. The germline CDR1 and CDR2 sequences are MNHEY and SMNVEV (reference sequence). The CDR3 length is 12 residues. V was pared by 8 bases and J by 0 bases, with 8 bases between. Libraries were prepared by immunoSEQ multiplex PCR; TCRdb keeps only in-frame clonotypes and omits some of them. The table shows roughly 250,000 clones, with 70% to 85% occurring only once. The V gene is TRBV27, the J gene TRBJ2-7; D is unclear. This sequence was found in a human donor with COVID-19, enrolled during active disease. The donor label of this sample is uncertain. Sequencing was performed on peripheral blood. Written as DNA, the CDR3 is TGTGCCAGCTCATCAGTCTCCTACGAGCAGTACTTC. Translating it yields CASSSVSYEQYF.